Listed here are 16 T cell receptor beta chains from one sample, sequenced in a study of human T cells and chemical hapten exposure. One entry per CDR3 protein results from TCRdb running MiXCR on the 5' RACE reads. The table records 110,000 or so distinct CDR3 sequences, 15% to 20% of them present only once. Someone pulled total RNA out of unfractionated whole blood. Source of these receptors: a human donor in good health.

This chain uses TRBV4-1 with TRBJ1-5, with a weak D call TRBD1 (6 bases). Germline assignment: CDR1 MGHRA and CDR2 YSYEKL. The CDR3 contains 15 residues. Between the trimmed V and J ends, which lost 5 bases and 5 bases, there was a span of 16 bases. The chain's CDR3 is CASSNQGTYDQPQHF. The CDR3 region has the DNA TGCGCCAGCAGCAACCAGGGGACTTATGATCAGCCCCAGCATTTT.

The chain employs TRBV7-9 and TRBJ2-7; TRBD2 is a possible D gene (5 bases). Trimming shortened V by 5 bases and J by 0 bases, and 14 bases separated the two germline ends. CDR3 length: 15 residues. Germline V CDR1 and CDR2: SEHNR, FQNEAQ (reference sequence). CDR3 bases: TGTGCCAGCAGCGCGGACGGGGAAGACTCCTACGAGCAGTACTTC. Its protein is CASSADGEDSYEQYF.

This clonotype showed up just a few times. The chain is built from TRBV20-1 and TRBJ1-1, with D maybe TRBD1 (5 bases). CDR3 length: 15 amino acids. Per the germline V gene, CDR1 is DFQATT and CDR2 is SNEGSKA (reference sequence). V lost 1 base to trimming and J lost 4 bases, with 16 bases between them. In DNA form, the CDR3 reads TGCAGTGCTAGAGCGGACAACCGGGGTGGCACTGAAGCTTTCTTT. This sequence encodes CSARADNRGGTEAFF.

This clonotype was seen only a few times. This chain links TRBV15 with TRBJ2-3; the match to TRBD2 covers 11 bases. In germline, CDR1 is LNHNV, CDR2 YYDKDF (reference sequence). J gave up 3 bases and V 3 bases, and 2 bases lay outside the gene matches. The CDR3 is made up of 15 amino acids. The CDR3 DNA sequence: TGTGCCACCAGCAGTGGGACTAGCGGAACAGATACGCAGTATTTT. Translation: CATSSGTSGTDTQYF.

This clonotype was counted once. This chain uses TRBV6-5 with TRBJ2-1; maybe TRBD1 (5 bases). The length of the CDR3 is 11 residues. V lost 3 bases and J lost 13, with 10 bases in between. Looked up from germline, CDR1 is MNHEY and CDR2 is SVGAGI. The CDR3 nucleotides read TGTGCCAGCAGTTATGGGCAGGGCCAGTTCTTC. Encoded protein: CASSYGQGQFF.

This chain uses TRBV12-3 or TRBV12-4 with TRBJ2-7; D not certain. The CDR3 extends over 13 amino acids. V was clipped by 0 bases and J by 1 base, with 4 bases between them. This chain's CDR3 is CASSLAVSYEQYF. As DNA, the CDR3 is TGTGCCAGCAGTTTAGCGGTGTCCTACGAGCAGTACTTC.

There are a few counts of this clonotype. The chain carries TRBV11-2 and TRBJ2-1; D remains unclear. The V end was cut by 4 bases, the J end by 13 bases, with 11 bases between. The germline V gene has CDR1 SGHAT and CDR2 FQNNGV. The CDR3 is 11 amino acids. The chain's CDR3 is CASSSVGVQFF. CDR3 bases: TGTGCCAGCAGCTCAGTTGGAGTTCAGTTCTTC.

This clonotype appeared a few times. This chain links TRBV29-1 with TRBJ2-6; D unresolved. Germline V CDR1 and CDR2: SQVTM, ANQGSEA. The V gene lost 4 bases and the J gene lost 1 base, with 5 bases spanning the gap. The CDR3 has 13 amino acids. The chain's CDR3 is CSVAPSGANVLTF. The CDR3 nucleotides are TGCAGCGTTGCCCCTTCTGGGGCCAACGTCCTGACTTTC.

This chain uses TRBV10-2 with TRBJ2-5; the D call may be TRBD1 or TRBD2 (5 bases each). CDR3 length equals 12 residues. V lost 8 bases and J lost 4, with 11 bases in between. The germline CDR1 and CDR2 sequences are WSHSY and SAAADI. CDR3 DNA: TGCGCCAGCGGGGACCCGTTAGAGACCCAGTACTTC. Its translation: CASGDPLETQYF.

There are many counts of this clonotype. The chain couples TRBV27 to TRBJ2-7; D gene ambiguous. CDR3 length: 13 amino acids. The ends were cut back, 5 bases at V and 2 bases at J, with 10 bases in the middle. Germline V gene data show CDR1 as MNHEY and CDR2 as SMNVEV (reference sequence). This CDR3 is CASSPRPAYEQYF. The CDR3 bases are TGTGCCAGCAGTCCGCGGCCCGCCTACGAGCAGTACTTC.

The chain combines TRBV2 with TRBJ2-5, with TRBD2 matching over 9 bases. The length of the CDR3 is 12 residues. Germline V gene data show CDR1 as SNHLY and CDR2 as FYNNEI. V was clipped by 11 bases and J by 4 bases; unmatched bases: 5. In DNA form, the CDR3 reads TGTGCCGGCGGGGGGGACGGAGAGACCCAGTACTTC. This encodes CAGGGDGETQYF.

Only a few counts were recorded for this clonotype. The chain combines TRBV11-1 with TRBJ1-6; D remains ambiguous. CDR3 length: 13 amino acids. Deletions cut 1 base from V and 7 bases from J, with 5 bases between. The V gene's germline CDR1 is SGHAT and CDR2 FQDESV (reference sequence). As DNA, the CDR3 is TGTGCCAGCAGCTTAGAGGTGAATTCACCCCTCCACTTT. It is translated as CASSLEVNSPLHF.

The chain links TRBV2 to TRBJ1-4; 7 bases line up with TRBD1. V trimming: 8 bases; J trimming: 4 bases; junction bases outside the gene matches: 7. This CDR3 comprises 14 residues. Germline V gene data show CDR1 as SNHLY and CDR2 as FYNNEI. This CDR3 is CASGRQGCNEKLFF. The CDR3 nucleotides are TGTGCCAGCGGAAGACAGGGTTGTAATGAAAAACTGTTTTTT.

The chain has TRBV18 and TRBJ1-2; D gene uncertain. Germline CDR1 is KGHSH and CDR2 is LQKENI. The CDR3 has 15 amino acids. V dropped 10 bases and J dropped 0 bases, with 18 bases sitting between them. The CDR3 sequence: CATSQLAESNYGYTF. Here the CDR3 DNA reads TGTGCCACTTCACAGCTGGCAGAGTCTAACTATGGCTACACCTTC. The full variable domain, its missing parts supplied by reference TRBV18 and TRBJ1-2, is NAGVMQNPRHLVRRRGQEARLRCSPMKGHSHVYWYRQLPEEGLKFMVYLQKENIIDESGMPKERFSAEFPKEGPSILRIQQVVRGDSAAYFCATSQLAESNYGYTFGSGTRLTVV.

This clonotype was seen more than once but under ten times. The CDR3 nucleotides are TGTGCCAGCAGCTTAGCAGGCCAGGGCTACGAGCAGTACTTC. It yields the protein CASSLAGQGYEQYF. The chain links TRBV7-9 to TRBJ2-7; the D gene is possibly TRBD1 (5 bases). The CDR3 has 14 amino acids. V was pared by 0 bases and J by 3 bases, with 9 bases between. CDR1 and CDR2 from the germline V gene are SEHNR and FQNEAQ (reference sequence). Together with reference TRBV7-9 and TRBJ2-7, the CDR3 gives the full variable domain: DTGVSQNPRHKITKRGQNVTFRCDPISEHNRLYWYRQTLGQGPEFLTYFQNEAQLEKSRLLSDRFSAERPKGSFSTLEIQRTEQGDSAMYLCASSLAGQGYEQYFGPGTRLTVT.

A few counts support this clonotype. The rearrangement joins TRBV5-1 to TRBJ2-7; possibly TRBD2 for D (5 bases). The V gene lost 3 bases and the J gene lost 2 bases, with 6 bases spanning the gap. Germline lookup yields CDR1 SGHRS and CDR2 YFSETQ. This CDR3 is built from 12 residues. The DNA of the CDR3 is TGCGCCAGCAGCTCGGGGACCTACGAGCAGTACTTC. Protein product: CASSSGTYEQYF.